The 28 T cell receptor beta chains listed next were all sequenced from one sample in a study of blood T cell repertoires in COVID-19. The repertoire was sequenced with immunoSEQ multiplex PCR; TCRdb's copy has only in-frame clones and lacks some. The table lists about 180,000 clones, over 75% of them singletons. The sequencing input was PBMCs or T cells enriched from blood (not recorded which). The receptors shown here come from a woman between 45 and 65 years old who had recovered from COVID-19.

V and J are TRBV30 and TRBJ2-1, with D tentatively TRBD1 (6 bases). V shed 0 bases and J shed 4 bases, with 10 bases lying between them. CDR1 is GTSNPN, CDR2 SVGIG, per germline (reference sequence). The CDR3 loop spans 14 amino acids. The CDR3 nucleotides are TGTGCCTGGAGTGTTGGACAGCGATACAATGAGCAGTTCTTC. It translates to CAWSVGQRYNEQFF.

Here the CDR3 reads CASSPGLAGVRDNEQFF. CDR3 DNA sequence: TGTGCCAGCAGCCCGGGACTAGCGGGAGTGAGGGACAATGAGCAGTTCTTC. The chain couples TRBV5-6 to TRBJ2-1, with 14 bases aligning to TRBD2. Per germline, CDR1 SGHDT and CDR2 YYEEEE. V lost 4 bases and J lost 5; bases outside the gene matches: 8. CDR3 size: 17 residues.

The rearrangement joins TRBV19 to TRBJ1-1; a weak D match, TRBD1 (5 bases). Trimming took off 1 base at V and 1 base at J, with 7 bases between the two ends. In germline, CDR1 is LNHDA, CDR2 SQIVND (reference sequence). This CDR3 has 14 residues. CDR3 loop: CASSIVDRNTEAFF. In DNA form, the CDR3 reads TGTGCCAGTAGTATAGTAGACAGGAACACTGAAGCTTTCTTT.

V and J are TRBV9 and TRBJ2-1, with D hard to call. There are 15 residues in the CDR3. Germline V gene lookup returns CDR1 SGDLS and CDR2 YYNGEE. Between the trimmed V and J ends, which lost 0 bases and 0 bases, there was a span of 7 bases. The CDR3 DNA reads TGTGCCAGCAGCGTAGCAGGCCTCTCCTACAATGAGCAGTTCTTC. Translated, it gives CASSVAGLSYNEQFF.

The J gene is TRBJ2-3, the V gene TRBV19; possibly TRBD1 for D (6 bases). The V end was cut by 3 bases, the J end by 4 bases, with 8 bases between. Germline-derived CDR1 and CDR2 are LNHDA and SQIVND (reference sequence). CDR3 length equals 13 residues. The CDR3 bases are TGTGCCAGTAGTATGTGGACAGCAGATACGCAGTATTTT. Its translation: CASSMWTADTQYF. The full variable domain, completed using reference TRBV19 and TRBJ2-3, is DGGITQSPKYLFRKEGQNVTLSCEQNLNHDAMYWYRQDPGQGLRLIYYSQIVNDFQKGDIAEGYSVSREKKESFPLTVTSAQKNPTAFYLCASSMWTADTQYFGPGTRLTVL.

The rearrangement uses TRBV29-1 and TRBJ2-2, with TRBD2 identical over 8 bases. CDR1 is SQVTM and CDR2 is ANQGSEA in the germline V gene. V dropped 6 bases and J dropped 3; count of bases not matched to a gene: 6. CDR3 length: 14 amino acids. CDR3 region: CSVQRELYTGELFF. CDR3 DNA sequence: TGCAGCGTCCAGCGGGAGTTGTACACCGGGGAGCTGTTTTTT.

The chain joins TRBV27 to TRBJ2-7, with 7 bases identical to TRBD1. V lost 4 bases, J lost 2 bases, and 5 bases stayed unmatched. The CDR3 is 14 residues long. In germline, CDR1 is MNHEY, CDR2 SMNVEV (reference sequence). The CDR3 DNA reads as TGTGCCAGCAGTTATATAGGGGGCCCCTACGAGCAGTACTTC. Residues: CASSYIGGPYEQYF.

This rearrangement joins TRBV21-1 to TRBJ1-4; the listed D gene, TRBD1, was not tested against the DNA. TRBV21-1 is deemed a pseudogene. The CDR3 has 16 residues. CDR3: CASSKLSGTTNEKLFF. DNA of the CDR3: TGTGCCAGCAGTAAATTGTCAGGAACGACTAATGAAAAACTGTTTTTT.

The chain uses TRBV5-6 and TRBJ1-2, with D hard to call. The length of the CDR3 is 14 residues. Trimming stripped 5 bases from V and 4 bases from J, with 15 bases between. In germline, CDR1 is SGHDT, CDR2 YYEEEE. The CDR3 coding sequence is TGTGCCAGCAGTCAAAAGTTGGAGAGCTATGGCTACACCTTC. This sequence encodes CASSQKLESYGYTF.

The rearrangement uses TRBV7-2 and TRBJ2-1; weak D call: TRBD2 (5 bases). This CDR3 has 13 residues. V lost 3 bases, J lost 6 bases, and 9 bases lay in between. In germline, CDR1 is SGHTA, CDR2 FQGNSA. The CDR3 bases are TGTGCCAGCAGCTTCGGGGTGGGCAATGAGCAGTTCTTC. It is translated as CASSFGVGNEQFF.

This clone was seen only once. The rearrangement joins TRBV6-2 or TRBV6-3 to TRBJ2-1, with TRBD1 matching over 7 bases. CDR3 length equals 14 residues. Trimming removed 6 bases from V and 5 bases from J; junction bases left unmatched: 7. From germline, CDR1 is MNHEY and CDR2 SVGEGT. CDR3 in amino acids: CASSRGQKDNEQFF. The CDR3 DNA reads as TGTGCCAGCAGCCGGGGACAGAAAGACAATGAGCAGTTCTTC.

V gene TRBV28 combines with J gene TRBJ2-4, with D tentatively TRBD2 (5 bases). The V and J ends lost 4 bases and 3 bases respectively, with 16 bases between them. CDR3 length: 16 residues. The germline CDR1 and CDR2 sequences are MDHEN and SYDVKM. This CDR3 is CASSSRRRLGKNIQYF. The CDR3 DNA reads TGTGCCAGCAGTTCTAGAAGGAGGCTGGGCAAAAACATTCAGTACTTC.

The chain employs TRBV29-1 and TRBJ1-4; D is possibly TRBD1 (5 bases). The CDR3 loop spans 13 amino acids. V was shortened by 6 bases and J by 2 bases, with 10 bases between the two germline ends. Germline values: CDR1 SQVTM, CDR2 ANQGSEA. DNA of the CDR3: TGCAGCGTCGGCAGGGCGACTAATGAAAAACTGTTTTTT. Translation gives CSVGRATNEKLFF.

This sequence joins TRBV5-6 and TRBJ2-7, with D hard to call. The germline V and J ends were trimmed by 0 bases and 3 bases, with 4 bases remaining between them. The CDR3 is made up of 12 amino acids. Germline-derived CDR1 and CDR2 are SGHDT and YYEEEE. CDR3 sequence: CASSLDFYEQYF. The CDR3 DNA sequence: TGTGCCAGCAGCTTGGACTTCTACGAGCAGTACTTC.

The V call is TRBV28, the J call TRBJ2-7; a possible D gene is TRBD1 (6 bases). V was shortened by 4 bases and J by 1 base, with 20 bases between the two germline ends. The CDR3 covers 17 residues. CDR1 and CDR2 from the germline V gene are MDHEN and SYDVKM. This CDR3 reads CASSYLLRPRGSYEQYF. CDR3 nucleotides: TGTGCCAGCAGTTATCTCCTTCGCCCGAGGGGGTCCTACGAGCAGTACTTC.

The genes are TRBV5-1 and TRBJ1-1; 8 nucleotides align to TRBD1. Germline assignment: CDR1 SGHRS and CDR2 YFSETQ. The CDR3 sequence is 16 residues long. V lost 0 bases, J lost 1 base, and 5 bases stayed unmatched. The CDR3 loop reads CASSLETDRANTEAFF. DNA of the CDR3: TGCGCCAGCAGCTTGGAAACGGACAGGGCGAACACTGAAGCTTTCTTT. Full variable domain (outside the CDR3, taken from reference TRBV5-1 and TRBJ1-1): KAGVTQTPRYLIKTRGQQVTLSCSPISGHRSVSWYQQTPGQGLQFLFEYFSETQRNKGNFPGRFSGRQFSNSRSEMNVSTLELGDSALYLCASSLETDRANTEAFFGQGTRLTVV.

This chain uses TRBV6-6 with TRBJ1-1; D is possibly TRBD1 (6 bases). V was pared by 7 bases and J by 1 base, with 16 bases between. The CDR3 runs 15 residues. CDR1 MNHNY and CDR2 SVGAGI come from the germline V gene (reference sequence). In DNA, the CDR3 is TGTGCCAGCACCTCTCCGGACAGATGGAACACTGAAGCTTTCTTT. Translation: CASTSPDRWNTEAFF.

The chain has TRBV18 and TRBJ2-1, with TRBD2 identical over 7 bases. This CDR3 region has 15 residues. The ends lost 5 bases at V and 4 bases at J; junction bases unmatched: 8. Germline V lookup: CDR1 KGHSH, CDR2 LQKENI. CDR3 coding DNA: TGTGCCAGCTCAACCCGTCTAGCGGCTTACAATGAGCAGTTCTTC. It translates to CASSTRLAAYNEQFF.

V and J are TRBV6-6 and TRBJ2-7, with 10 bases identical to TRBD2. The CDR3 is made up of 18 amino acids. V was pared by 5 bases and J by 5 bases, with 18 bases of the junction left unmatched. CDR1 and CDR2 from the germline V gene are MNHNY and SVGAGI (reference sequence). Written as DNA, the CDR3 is TGTGCCAGCAGTCCTCGCGGGGTCAGTAGCGGGAGGATGGACGAGCAGTACTTC. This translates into CASSPRGVSSGRMDEQYF.

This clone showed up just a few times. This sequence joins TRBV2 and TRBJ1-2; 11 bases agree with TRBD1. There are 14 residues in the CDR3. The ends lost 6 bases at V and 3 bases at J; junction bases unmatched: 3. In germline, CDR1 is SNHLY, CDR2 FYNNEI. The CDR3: CASRGTGGDYGYTF. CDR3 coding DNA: TGTGCCAGCAGGGGGACAGGGGGAGACTATGGCTACACCTTC.

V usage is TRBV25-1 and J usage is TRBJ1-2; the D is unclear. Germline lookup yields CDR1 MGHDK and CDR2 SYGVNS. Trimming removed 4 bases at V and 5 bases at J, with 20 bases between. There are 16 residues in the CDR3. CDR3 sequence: CASSAGVRGEPYGYTF. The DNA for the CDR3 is TGTGCCAGCAGTGCCGGTGTCAGAGGCGAGCCGTATGGCTACACCTTC.

The CDR3, as DNA: TGTGCCAGCAGCCGCCACCAGGGAACCTCTGGAAACACCATATATTTT. It specifies CASSRHQGTSGNTIYF. V is TRBV7-9 and J is TRBJ1-3; a weak D match, TRBD1 (5 bases). Trimming left V 5 bases short and J 0 bases short, with 14 bases between. CDR1 and CDR2 (germline): SEHNR, FQNEAQ (reference sequence). This CDR3 region has 16 residues.

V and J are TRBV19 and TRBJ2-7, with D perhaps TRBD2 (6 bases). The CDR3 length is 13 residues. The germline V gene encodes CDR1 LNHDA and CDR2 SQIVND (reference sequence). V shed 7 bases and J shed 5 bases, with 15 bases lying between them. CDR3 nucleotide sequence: TGTGCCAGTACTACGGGACTCGGAGACGAGCAGTACTTC. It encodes CASTTGLGDEQYF.

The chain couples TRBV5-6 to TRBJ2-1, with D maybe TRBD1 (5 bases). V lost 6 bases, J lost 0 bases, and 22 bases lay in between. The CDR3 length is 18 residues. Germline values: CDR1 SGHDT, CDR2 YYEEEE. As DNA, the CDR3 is TGTGCCAGCAAGCCCACCTTCAAACAGGCCGGCTCCTACAATGAGCAGTTCTTC. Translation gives CASKPTFKQAGSYNEQFF.

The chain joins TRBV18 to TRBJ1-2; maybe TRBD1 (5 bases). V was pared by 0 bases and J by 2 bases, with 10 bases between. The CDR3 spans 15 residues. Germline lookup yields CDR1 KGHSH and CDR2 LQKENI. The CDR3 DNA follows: TGTGCCAGCTCACCACCTGACAGAATCAACTATGGCTACACCTTC. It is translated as CASSPPDRINYGYTF. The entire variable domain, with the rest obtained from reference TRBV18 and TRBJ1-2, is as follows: NAGVMQNPRHLVRRRGQEARLRCSPMKGHSHVYWYRQLPEEGLKFMVYLQKENIIDESGMPKERFSAEFPKEGPSILRIQQVVRGDSAAYFCASSPPDRINYGYTFGSGTRLTVV.

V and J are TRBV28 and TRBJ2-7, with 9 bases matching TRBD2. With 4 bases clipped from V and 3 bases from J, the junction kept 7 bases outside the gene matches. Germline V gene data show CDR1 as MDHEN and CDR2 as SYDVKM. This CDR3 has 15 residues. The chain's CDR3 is CASSYSGSRSYEQYF. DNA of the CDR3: TGTGCCAGCAGTTATAGCGGGAGCCGAAGCTACGAGCAGTACTTC.

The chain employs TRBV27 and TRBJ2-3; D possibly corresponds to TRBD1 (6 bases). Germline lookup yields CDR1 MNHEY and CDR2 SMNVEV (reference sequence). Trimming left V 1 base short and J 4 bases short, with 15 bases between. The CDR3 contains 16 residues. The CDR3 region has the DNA TGTGCCAGCAGTTTATGGCAAGGAGAGGGGGCAGATACGCAGTATTTT. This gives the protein CASSLWQGEGADTQYF.

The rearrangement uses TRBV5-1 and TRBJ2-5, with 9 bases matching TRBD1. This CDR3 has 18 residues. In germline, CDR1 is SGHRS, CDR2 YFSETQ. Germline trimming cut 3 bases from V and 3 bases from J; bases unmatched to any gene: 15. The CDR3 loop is CASSSPGPLTGGKETQYF. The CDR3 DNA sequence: TGCGCCAGCAGCTCGCCCGGACCCTTAACAGGGGGCAAAGAGACCCAGTACTTC.